The present entry profiles one TCR beta chain with its context. CDR3 length equals 13 residues. The V gene's germline CDR1 is SNHLY and CDR2 FYNNEI. Trimming shortened V by 6 bases and J by 6 bases, and 12 bases separated the two germline ends. This sample stems from a study of blood T cell repertoires in COVID-19. As for the study in general: PBMCs, B-cell-depleted T cells, or T cells provided the cDNA or gDNA that made up the material.

The assay was immunoSEQ multiplex PCR, and TCRdb's table has in-frame clones only and misses some. This sample carries nearly 200,000 clones, under 90% of them seen once, and the ten largest clones take about 20%. This sequence was found in a human donor in a cohort sampled during active COVID-19. Sequenced material: peripheral blood. The chain links TRBV2 to TRBJ1-5; D remains unclear. CDR3 region: CASSPSGIQPQHF. CDR3 coding DNA: TGTGCCAGCAGCCCCTCGGGGATTCAGCCCCAGCATTTT.